This TCR beta chain was identified in a study of prognosis after radiotherapy for stage I lung cancer. At the level of the study: The patient group included nobody who received concurrent therapy with stereotactic body radiotherapy.

The germline V gene has CDR1 MNHNS and CDR2 SASEGT. The CDR3 has 17 residues. V lost 9 bases to trimming and J lost 0 bases; unmatched junction nucleotides: 13. This clonotype was seen many times. Its specificity is unknown. Study-level points and caveats: Tumor specificity of expanded TCR clones went undetermined. Lower values of Shannon entropy after stereotactic body radiation therapy were seen in patients who developed distant metastases.

The patients, a group without prior chemotherapy, radiotherapy or other malignancies, were all node-negative on CT and PET/CT. Two rounds of multiplex PCR amplified TCR beta CDR3 from genomic DNA. During first-round PCR, primers specific to each TRBV and TRBJ gene were used. From the multiplex PCR reads, TCRdb called clonotypes with MiXCR, one entry per CDR3 protein. This table holds about 27,000 distinct CDR3 sequences, about 43% found once. The V and J genes are TRBV6-1 and TRBJ1-3; 8 bases line up with TRBD1. The clonotype originates from a donor of 50 years or more with non-small cell lung cancer. The sample consisted of PBMCs, taken before or after stereotactic body radiation therapy (not recorded which). CDR3 loop: CASSPQGGIGSGNTIYF. CDR3 coding DNA: TGTGCCAGTAGTCCACAGGGGGGTATCGGCTCTGGAAACACCATATATTTT.